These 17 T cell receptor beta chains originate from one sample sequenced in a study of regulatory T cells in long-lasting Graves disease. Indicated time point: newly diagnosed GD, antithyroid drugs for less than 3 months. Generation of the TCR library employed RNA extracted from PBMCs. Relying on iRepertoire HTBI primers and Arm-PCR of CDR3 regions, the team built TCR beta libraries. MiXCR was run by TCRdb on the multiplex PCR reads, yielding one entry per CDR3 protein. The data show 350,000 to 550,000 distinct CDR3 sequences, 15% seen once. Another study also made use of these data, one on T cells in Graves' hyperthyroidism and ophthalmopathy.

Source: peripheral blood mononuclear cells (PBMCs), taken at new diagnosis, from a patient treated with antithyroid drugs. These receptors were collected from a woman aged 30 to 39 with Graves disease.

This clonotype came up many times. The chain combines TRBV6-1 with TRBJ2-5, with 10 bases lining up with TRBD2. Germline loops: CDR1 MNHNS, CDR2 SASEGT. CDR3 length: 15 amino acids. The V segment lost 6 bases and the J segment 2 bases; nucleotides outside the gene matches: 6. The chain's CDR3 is CASRRSGRDQETQYF. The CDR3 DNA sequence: TGTGCCAGCAGGAGGAGCGGGAGGGATCAAGAGACCCAGTACTTC.

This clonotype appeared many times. The CDR3 DNA follows: TGTGCCTGGAGCCCCGGGGTCCACTCCTACGAGCAGTACTTC. This encodes CAWSPGVHSYEQYF. V gene TRBV30 combines with J gene TRBJ2-7, with D possibly being TRBD2 (5 bases). V lost 3 bases and J lost 0, with 12 bases in between. Germline loops: CDR1 GTSNPN, CDR2 SVGIG (reference sequence). This CDR3 is 14 amino acids long.

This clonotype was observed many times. This CDR3 reads CASSLIAGGVRDTQYF. The CDR3 nucleotides are TGTGCCAGCAGCTTGATAGCGGGAGGAGTCAGAGATACGCAGTATTTT. This rearrangement joins TRBV7-3 to TRBJ2-3; the match to TRBD2 covers 10 bases. The CDR3 totals 16 residues. Germline lookup yields CDR1 SGHTA and CDR2 FQGTGA. After removal of 3 bases from V and 5 bases from J, the junction contained 8 bases not matched to a gene.

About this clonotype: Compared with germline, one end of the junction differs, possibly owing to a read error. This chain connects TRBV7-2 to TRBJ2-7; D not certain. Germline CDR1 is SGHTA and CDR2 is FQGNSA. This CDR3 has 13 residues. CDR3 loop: CASSLGWSYERYF. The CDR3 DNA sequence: TGTGCCAGCAGCCTAGGTTGGTCCTACGAGCGGTACTTC.

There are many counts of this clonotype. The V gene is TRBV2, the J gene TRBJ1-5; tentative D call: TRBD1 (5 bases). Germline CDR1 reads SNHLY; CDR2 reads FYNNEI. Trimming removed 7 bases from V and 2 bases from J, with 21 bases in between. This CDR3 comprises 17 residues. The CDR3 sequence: CASIRDRGALGNQPQHF. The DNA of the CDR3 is TGTGCCAGCATTAGGGATAGAGGGGCCCTGGGCAATCAGCCCCAGCATTTT. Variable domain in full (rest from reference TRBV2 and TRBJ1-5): EPEVTQTPSHQVTQMGQEVILRCVPISNHLYFYWYRQILGQKVEFLVSFYNNEISEKSEIFDDQFSVERPDGSNFTLKIRSTKLEDSAMYFCASIRDRGALGNQPQHFGDGTRLSIL.

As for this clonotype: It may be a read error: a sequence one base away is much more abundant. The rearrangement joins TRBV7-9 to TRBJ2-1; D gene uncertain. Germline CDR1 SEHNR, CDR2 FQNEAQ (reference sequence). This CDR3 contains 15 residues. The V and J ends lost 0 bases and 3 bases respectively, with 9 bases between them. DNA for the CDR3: TGTGCCAGCAGCTTAGCGGGAAGCTTCTACAATGAGCAGTTCTTC. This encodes CASSLAGSFYNEQFF.

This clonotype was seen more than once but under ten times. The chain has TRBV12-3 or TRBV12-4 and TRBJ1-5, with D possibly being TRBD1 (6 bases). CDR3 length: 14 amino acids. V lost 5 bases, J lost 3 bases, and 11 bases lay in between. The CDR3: CASSLDSYNQPQHF. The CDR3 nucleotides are TGTGCCAGCAGTCTGGACAGCTACAATCAGCCCCAGCATTTT.

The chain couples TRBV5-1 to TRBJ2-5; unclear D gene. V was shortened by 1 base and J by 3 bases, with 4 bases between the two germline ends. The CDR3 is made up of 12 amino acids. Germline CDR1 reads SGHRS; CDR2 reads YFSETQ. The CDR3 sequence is CASSLKKETQYF. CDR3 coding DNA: TGCGCCAGCAGCTTGAAGAAAGAGACCCAGTACTTC. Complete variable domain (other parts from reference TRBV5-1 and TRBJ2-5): KAGVTQTPRYLIKTRGQQVTLSCSPISGHRSVSWYQQTPGQGLQFLFEYFSETQRNKGNFPGRFSGRQFSNSRSEMNVSTLELGDSALYLCASSLKKETQYFGPGTRLLVL.

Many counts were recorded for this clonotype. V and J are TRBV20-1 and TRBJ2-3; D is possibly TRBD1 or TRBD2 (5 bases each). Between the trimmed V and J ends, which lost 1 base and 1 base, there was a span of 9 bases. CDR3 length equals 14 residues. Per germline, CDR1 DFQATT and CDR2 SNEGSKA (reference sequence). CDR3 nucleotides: TGCAGTGCTAGAGCGGGACGGGGCACAGATACGCAGTATTTT. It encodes CSARAGRGTDTQYF.

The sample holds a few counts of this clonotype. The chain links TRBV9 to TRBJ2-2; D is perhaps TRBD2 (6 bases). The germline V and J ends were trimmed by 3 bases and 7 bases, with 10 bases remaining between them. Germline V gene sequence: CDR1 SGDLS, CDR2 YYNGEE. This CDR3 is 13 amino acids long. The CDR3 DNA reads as TGTGCCAGCAGCGCGGGTAGCGGCGGGGAGCTGTTTTTT. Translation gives CASSAGSGGELFF.

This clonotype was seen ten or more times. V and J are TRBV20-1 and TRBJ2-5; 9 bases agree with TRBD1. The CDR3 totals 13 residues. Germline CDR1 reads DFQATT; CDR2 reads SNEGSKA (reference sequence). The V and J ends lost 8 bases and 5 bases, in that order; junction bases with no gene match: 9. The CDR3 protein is CSFINRGPETQYF. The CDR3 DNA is TGCAGTTTCATAAACAGGGGGCCCGAGACCCAGTACTTC.

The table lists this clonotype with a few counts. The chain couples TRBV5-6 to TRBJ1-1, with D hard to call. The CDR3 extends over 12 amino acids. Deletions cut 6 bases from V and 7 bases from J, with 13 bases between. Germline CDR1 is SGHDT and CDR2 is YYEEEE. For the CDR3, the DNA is TGTGCCAGCAACCTGGCCGCGAATGAAGCTTTCTTT. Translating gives CASNLAANEAFF.

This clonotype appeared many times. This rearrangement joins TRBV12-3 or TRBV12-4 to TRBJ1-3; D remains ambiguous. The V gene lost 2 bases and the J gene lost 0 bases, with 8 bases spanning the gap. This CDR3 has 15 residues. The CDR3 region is CASSLTFLSGNTIYF. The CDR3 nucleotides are TGTGCCAGCAGTTTAACTTTCCTCTCTGGAAACACCATATATTTT.

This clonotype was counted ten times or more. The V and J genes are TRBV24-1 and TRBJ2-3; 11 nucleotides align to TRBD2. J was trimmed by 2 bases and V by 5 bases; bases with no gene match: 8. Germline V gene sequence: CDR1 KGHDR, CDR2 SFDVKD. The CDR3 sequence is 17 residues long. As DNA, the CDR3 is TGTGCCACCAGTGCCCTGGGGACTAGCGGAACCACAGATACGCAGTATTTT. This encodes CATSALGTSGTTDTQYF.

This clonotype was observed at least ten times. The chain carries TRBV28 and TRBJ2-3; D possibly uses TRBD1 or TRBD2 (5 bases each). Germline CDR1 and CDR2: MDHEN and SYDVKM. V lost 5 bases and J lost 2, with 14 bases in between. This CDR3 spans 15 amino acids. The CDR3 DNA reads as TGTGCCAGCAGTCCAGAACCCGGGGCCACAGATACGCAGTATTTT. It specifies CASSPEPGATDTQYF.

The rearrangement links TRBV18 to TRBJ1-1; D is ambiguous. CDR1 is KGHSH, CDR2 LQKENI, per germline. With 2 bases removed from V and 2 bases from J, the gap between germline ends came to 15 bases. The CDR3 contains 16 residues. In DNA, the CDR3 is TGTGCCAGCTCACCAGCGGCAGCTCGCGTAAACACTGAAGCTTTCTTT. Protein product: CASSPAAARVNTEAFF.

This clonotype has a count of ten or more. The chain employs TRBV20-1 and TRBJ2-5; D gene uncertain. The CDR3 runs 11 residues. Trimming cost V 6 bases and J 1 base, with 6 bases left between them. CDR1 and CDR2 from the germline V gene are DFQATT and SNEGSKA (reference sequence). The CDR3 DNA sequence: TGCAGTGCCCGAACCCAAGAGACCCAGTACTTC. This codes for CSARTQETQYF.